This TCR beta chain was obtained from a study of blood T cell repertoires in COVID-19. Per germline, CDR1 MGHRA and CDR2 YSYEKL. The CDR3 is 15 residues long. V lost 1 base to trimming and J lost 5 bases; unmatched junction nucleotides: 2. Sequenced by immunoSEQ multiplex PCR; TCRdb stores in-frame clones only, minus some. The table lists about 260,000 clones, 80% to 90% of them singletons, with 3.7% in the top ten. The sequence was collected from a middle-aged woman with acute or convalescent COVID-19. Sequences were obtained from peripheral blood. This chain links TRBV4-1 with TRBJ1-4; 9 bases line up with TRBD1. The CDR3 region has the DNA TGCGCCAGCAGCCAAGGGGACAGGGTGAATGAAAAACTGTTTTTT. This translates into CASSQGDRVNEKLFF.